This T cell receptor (beta chain) appears in the sequencing data of a study of blood T cell repertoires in COVID-19. Looking at the study overall: COVID-19 samples from acute and convalescent phases originated in the United States, Italy and Spain. T cells, B-cell-depleted T cells, or PBMCs provided the cDNA or gDNA that served as material.

Germline loops: CDR1 MDHEN, CDR2 SYDVKM. The V gene end was trimmed by 2 bases and the J gene end by 1 base; junction bases not matched to a gene: 1. The CDR3 sequence is 15 residues long. The assay was immunoSEQ multiplex PCR, and TCRdb's table has in-frame clones only and misses some. This sample has 170,000 or so clones, with around nine tenths found just once. The TCR sequence derives from a man in his fifties or sixties with COVID-19, enrolled during active disease. The sequenced material came from peripheral blood. This chain joins TRBV28 and TRBJ2-3; 9 bases are a match to TRBD1. CDR3 residues: CASSLGTGRTDTQYF. The DNA of the CDR3 is TGTGCCAGCAGTTTAGGGACAGGGCGCACAGATACGCAGTATTTT.